The T cell receptor beta chain described here comes from a study of T cells after yellow fever vaccination (dated by TCRdb to between 2018 and 2021). A note on the overall study: The SMART-Seq v4 Ultra Low Input RNA kit was used to prepare libraries from fractions with low cell numbers. Two healthy male donors, one aged 18 to 29 and one aged 30 to 40 years, made up the cohort. To follow T-cell clones before and after both primary and booster YFV17D yellow fever vaccination, bulk TCR alpha and beta repertoires underwent longitudinal sequencing. Blood was collected at multiple timepoints before and after primary and secondary immunization, and bulk PBMC replicates and cell subsets were isolated. What the work shows at the level of the full study, not this receptor alone: Because abundant contaminating clonotypes from the bulk population could be contained in FACS-sorted repertoires, computational filtering was required. Because only two donors were included in the study, the extent to which the findings can be generalized is limited. A small share of clonotypes was detected in both CD4 and CD8 compartments, with the overlap likely arising from convergent recombination. Compared with the primary T-cell response, the secondary T-cell response was weaker but faster, peaking on day 5 rather than day 15. After the booster, most of the clones that had expanded following primary vaccination were detected again (almost 98% of CD4 and roughly nine tenths of CD8), which suggests that memory was broadly maintained.

This clonotype was counted only a few times. The antigen it binds to is not known. There are no base qualities to consult, and no much larger clone falls within one base. The germline V end is reduced by 6 bases and the J end by 6 bases; junction bases left unmatched: 6. The CDR3 measures 15 amino acids from cysteine to phenylalanine. Only the CDR3 DNA is retained, 45 bases long and in frame from the first base. CDR1 and CDR2 are read off the germline V gene as SNHLY and FYNNEI. The sample's treatment or condition label is to be understood as: live attenuated yellow fever vaccine strain. Two biological replicates of bulk PBMCs were collected at each blood-draw timepoint. A standard Ficoll-Paque protocol was used to isolate PBMCs from peripheral blood. TriZol was used to extract RNA from bulk PBMCs, from CD4 and CD8 fractions, and from dextramer-positive and dextramer-negative fractions. Synthesis of TCR cDNA relied on 5'RACE template switching, a step that introduced a universal primer site along with unique molecular identifiers. cDNA synthesis was primed from both the TCR alpha and TCR beta constant segments. Library amplification involved two PCR steps, and the second step added sample barcodes and sequencing adapters. Sequencing of libraries was done on Illumina HiSeq 2500 (2x100 bp) or NovaSeq (2x150 bp). Concerning the study's data processing: Reads were demultiplexed and collapsed into UMI consensus sequences with MIGEC, and V(D)J alignment was performed with MiXCR. Vaccine-responding clonotypes were defined with edgeR using replicate PBMC samples, requiring FDR below 0.01 and a log2 fold change above 5 up to day 15. Each bulk clonotype received a CD4 or CD8 identity based on whether the sequenced CD4 or CD8 repertoire contained that clonotype at higher abundance. TCRdb reprocessing: public reads trimmed at Q25 with fastp, clones called with MiXCR, in-frame beta chains kept. Here each entry gathers all rows of one CDR3 protein and keeps the most common genes and DNA. The V and J calls reflect TCRdb's pipeline rather than the authors' work. Counted in this sample were around 350,000 distinct CDR3 sequences; under 14% of them appeared once. The biggest ten clones account for around 20% of the sample.

The V and J segments used are TRBV2 and TRBJ2-3; 13 bases in between match TRBD2. Here the sequenced sample was PBMCs, taken on the day of the first yellow fever vaccination. The TCR sequence derives from a man between 18 and 29 years old who received the YFV17D yellow fever vaccine. The base sequence is TGTGCCAGCAGCGGGACTAGCGGGGTTGTGGATACGCAGTATTTT. Its translation reads: CASSGTSGVVDTQYF.